The 21 T cell receptor beta chains given below trace back to one sample, sequenced in a study of shared clonotypes between healthy human individuals. TCRdb's copy holds only in-frame clones and misses some; the assay was immunoSEQ multiplex PCR. Altogether about a million clones are present, around 74% being singletons, with the ten largest covering roughly 1.4%. The sample consisted of memory CD4+ T cells sorted from blood. As to subset: CD45RA-negative fraction. Source of these receptors: a young man in good health.

As regards this clone: Other DNA sequences from this sample encode an identical CDR3 as well. The chain is built from TRBV6-1 and TRBJ2-1; D is ambiguous. CDR1 MNHNS and CDR2 SASEGT come from the germline V gene. CDR3 length: 11 amino acids. V was trimmed by 5 bases and J by 5 bases, leaving 4 bases between them. In nucleotides, the CDR3 is TGTGCCAGCAGTTCTAACAATGAGCAGTTCTTC. This sequence encodes CASSSNNEQFF.

The CDR3 DNA reads TGTGCCAGCAGTTCCCGGTATGGCTACACCTTC. As protein: CASSSRYGYTF. This rearrangement joins TRBV28 to TRBJ1-2, with D unclear. CDR3 size: 11 residues. V was cut by 4 bases and J by 5 bases, with 5 bases left in between. Germline V gives CDR1 MDHEN, CDR2 SYDVKM.

The chain has TRBV10-1 and TRBJ1-2, with a tentative D call TRBD1 (6 bases). Deletions cut 0 bases from V and 4 bases from J, with 12 bases between. The CDR3 spans 15 residues. Germline assignment: CDR1 WNHNN and CDR2 SYGVQD (reference sequence). In DNA, the CDR3 is TGCGCCAGCAGTGAGTCGGGGACACCAGCCTATGGCTACACCTTC. Protein sequence: CASSESGTPAYGYTF.

V and J are TRBV6-5 and TRBJ2-5; perhaps TRBD2 as D (5 bases). The CDR3 totals 15 residues. Germline V gene lookup returns CDR1 MNHEY and CDR2 SVGAGI. V was shortened by 2 bases and J by 2 bases, with 12 bases between the two germline ends. CDR3: CASSYAGRGQETQYF. CDR3 coding DNA: TGTGCCAGCAGTTACGCCGGACGGGGACAAGAGACCCAGTACTTC.

This clone was seen once. The chain joins TRBV5-6 to TRBJ1-1; D might be TRBD1 (6 bases). With 6 bases removed from V and 0 bases from J, the gap between germline ends came to 21 bases. Germline assignment: CDR1 SGHDT and CDR2 YYEEEE. CDR3 length equals 17 residues. The CDR3 DNA is TGTGCCAGCACCGCTTCCCGATCGGGGGCGCTGAACACTGAAGCTTTCTTT. It encodes CASTASRSGALNTEAFF.

The CDR3 nucleotides read TGTGCCAGCTCACTATCCCCGCAGGGTAGGGATCAGCCCCAGCATTTT. As protein: CASSLSPQGRDQPQHF. J is TRBJ1-5 and V is TRBV18, with a tentative D call TRBD1 (5 bases). Looked up from germline, CDR1 is KGHSH and CDR2 is LQKENI. The CDR3 spans 16 residues. The germline V and J ends were trimmed by 4 bases and 5 bases, with 18 bases remaining between them. Using reference TRBV18 and TRBJ1-5 for the parts outside the CDR3, the full variable domain is NAGVMQNPRHLVRRRGQEARLRCSPMKGHSHVYWYRQLPEEGLKFMVYLQKENIIDESGMPKERFSAEFPKEGPSILRIQQVVRGDSAAYFCASSLSPQGRDQPQHFGDGTRLSIL.

This clone appeared a few times. This chain joins TRBV4-1 and TRBJ2-4, with 7 bases that match TRBD1. This CDR3 contains 20 residues. The V gene's germline CDR1 is MGHRA and CDR2 YSYEKL. V lost 0 bases, J lost 2 bases, and 16 bases stayed unmatched. CDR3 protein: CASSQEWGRQGELTKNIQYF. The DNA of the CDR3 is TGCGCCAGCAGCCAAGAGTGGGGTAGGCAGGGGGAGCTCACCAAAAACATTCAGTACTTC.

The chain employs TRBV9 and TRBJ1-6, with 7 positions matching TRBD1. The CDR3 runs to 16 residues. CDR1 and CDR2 from the germline V gene are SGDLS and YYNGEE. After removal of 0 bases from V and 13 bases from J, the junction contained 13 bases not matched to a gene. In DNA, the CDR3 is TGTGCCAGCAGCGTAGAGGGACAGAGAAGACATTATCCCCTCCACTTT. It specifies CASSVEGQRRHYPLHF.

The chain combines TRBV5-6 with TRBJ2-7; D not certain. Deletions cut 4 bases from V and 1 base from J, with 9 bases between. The CDR3 length is 13 residues. The V gene's germline CDR1 is SGHDT and CDR2 YYEEEE. The CDR3 protein is CASSLAPSYEQYF. As DNA, the CDR3 is TGTGCCAGCAGCCTGGCCCCGTCCTACGAGCAGTACTTC.

This clone was found many times. The rearrangement links TRBV5-4 to TRBJ1-1; a weak D match, TRBD1 (5 bases). CDR1 SGHNT and CDR2 YYREEE come from the germline V gene (reference sequence). The CDR3 runs to 16 residues. Trimming left V 3 bases short and J 6 bases short, with 21 bases between. CDR3 DNA sequence: TGTGCCAGCAGCTCCTACACTAGACAGCCGGGCGCTGAAGCTTTCTTT. Amino acid sequence: CASSSYTRQPGAEAFF. The full variable domain, completed using reference TRBV5-4 and TRBJ1-1, is ETGVTQSPTHLIKTRGQQVTLRCSSQSGHNTVSWYQQALGQGPQFIFQYYREEENGRGNFPPRFSGLQFPNYSSELNVNALELDDSALYLCASSSYTRQPGAEAFFGQGTRLTVV.

This clone showed up just once. CDR3 DNA: TGTGCCTGGAGGGCTAAAACGGGACAGGGGTTTTACGAGCAGTACTTC. Translation: CAWRAKTGQGFYEQYF. The gene calls are TRBV30 and TRBJ2-7, with 10 bases matching TRBD1. The V gene end was trimmed by 3 bases and the J gene end by 4 bases; junction bases not matched to a gene: 12. CDR3 length: 16 amino acids. CDR1 and CDR2 from the germline V gene are GTSNPN and SVGIG (reference sequence).

This clone showed up just a few times. The gene calls are TRBV28 and TRBJ1-4; 7 nucleotides agree with TRBD1. Losses at the gene ends were 6 bases for V and 10 bases for J; bases not matched to a gene: 8. From germline, CDR1 is MDHEN and CDR2 SYDVKM. The CDR3 is 13 residues long. CDR3 DNA: TGTGCCAGCAGCGGGACAGTAACGGGAAAACTGTTTTTT. It specifies CASSGTVTGKLFF. Supplemented by reference TRBV28 and TRBJ1-4, the full variable domain reads DVKVTQSSRYLVKRTGEKVFLECVQDMDHENMFWYRQDPGLGLRLIYFSYDVKMKEKGDIPEGYSVSREKKERFSLILESASTNQTSMYLCASSGTVTGKLFFGSGTQLSVL.

This rearrangement joins TRBV7-9 to TRBJ2-3; D call uncertain. Germline CDR1 SEHNR, CDR2 FQNEAQ (reference sequence). V lost 4 bases and J lost 2, with 10 bases in between. This CDR3 has 14 amino acids. This chain's CDR3 is CASSSVTFTDTQYF. CDR3 coding DNA: TGTGCCAGCAGCTCTGTGACGTTCACAGATACGCAGTATTTT.

The chain employs TRBV5-1 and TRBJ1-6, with no clear D. Per the germline V gene, CDR1 is SGHRS and CDR2 is YFSETQ. The CDR3 consists of 15 residues. Trimming pared 3 bases from V and 3 bases from J, leaving 10 bases between. This chain's CDR3 is CASSSSSDYNSPLHF. Written as DNA, the CDR3 is TGCGCCAGCAGCTCGAGCAGCGACTATAATTCACCCCTCCACTTT.

The gene calls are TRBV7-3 and TRBJ1-1, with 7 bases that match TRBD1. The CDR3 runs to 14 residues. Looked up from germline, CDR1 is SGHTA and CDR2 is FQGTGA. Trimming took 5 bases from V and 4 from J; bases not matched to a gene: 7. The DNA of the CDR3 is TGTGCCAGCAGCGGGCAGGGGGAAGGCACTGAAGCTTTCTTT. Amino acids: CASSGQGEGTEAFF.

This clone has a handful of counts. The chain has TRBV5-8 and TRBJ1-3; 10 bases agree with TRBD1. Germline CDR1 reads SGHTS; CDR2 reads YDEGEE. The CDR3 consists of 16 residues. Trimming took 4 bases from V and 2 from J; bases not matched to a gene: 6. The CDR3 nucleotides read TGTGCCAGCAGCGGGGACAGGGGCGCGACTGGAAACACCATATATTTT. Residues: CASSGDRGATGNTIYF.

The J gene is TRBJ1-6, the V gene TRBV9; maybe TRBD1 (5 bases). The CDR3 spans 15 residues. Germline CDR1 is SGDLS and CDR2 is YYNGEE. The V end lost 3 bases, the J end lost 3 bases, and 10 bases lay between the germline ends. The CDR3 DNA reads as TGTGCCAGCAGCGAAACAGGCTACTATAATTCACCCCTCCACTTT. The encoded protein is CASSETGYYNSPLHF.

In its sample, this clone was seen a few times. The CDR3: CASSPKQGVRAEAFF. CDR3 sequence (DNA): TGTGCCAGCAGCCCAAAACAGGGGGTGAGGGCTGAAGCTTTCTTT. The rearrangement links TRBV9 to TRBJ1-1, with 8 nucleotides matching TRBD1. The CDR3 sequence is 15 residues long. V shed 4 bases, J shed 6 bases, and the junction held 11 bases outside the gene matches. CDR1 is SGDLS and CDR2 is YYNGEE in the germline V gene. The full variable domain, its missing parts supplied by reference TRBV9 and TRBJ1-1, is DSGVTQTPKHLITATGQRVTLRCSPRSGDLSVYWYQQSLDQGLQFLIQYYNGEERAKGNILERFSAQQFPDLHSELNLSSLELGDSALYFCASSPKQGVRAEAFFGQGTRLTVV.

The chain recombines TRBV5-5 with TRBJ1-1; the D is unclear. The germline V gene has CDR1 SGHKS and CDR2 YYEKEE (reference sequence). V lost 3 bases and J lost 6, with 9 bases in between. The CDR3 has 12 residues. CDR3 DNA sequence: TGTGCCAGCAGCTGGCTAGACGCTGAAGCTTTCTTT. It codes for CASSWLDAEAFF.

This chain connects TRBV6-1 to TRBJ1-2, with D unclear. Germline lookup yields CDR1 MNHNS and CDR2 SASEGT. The CDR3 consists of 15 residues. The germline V and J ends were trimmed by 2 bases and 4 bases, with 14 bases remaining between them. CDR3 coding DNA: TGTGCCAGCAGTGAACCCGGGCTCCGGGGCTATGGCTACACCTTC. Translated: CASSEPGLRGYGYTF.

The rearrangement uses TRBV28 and TRBJ1-4; perhaps TRBD1 as D (5 bases). Per the germline V gene, CDR1 is MDHEN and CDR2 is SYDVKM. V was trimmed by 5 bases and J by 7 bases, leaving 20 bases between them. This CDR3 spans 16 amino acids. The CDR3 protein is CASSLPGTGISEKLFF. CDR3 in DNA: TGTGCCAGCAGTCTCCCCGGCACAGGCATAAGTGAAAAACTGTTTTTT.